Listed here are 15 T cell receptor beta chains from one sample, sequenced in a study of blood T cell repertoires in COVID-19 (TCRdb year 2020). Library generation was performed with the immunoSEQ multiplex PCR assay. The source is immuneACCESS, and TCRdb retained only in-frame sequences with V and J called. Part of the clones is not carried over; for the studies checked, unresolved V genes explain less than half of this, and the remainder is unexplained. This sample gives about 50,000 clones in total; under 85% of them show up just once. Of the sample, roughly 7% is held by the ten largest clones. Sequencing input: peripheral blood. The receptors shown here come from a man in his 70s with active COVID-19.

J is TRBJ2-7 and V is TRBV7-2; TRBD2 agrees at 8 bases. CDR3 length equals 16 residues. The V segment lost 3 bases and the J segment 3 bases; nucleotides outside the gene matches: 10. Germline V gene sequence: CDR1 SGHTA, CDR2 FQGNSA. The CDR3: CASSLSGGARGYEQYF. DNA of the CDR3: TGTGCCAGCAGCTTGTCCGGGGGGGCCCGAGGCTACGAGCAGTACTTC.

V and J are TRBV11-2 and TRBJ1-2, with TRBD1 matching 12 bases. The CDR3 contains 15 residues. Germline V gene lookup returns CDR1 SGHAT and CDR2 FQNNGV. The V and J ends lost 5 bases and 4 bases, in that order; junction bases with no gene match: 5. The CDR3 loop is CASSPGTGGVYGYTF. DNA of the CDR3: TGTGCCAGCAGCCCCGGGACAGGGGGCGTCTATGGCTACACCTTC.

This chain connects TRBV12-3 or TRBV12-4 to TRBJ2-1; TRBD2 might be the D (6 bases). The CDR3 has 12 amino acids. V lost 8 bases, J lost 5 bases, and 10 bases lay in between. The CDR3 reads CASRESNNEQFF. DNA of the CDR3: TGTGCCAGCCGGGAGTCTAACAATGAGCAGTTCTTC.

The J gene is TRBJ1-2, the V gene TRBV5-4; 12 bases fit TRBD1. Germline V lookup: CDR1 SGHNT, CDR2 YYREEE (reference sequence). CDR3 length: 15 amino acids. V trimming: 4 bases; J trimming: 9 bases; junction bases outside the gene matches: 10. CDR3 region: CASSTPGTGGRSYTF. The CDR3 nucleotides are TGTGCCAGCAGCACGCCTGGGACAGGGGGCAGAAGCTACACCTTC.

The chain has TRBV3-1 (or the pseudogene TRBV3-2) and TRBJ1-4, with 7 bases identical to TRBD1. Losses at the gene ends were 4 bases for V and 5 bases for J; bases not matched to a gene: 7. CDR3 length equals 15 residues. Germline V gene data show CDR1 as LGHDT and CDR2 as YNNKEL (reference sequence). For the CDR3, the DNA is TGTGCCAGCAGCCTGGGGGACAGAGGGAATGAAAAACTGTTTTTT. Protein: CASSLGDRGNEKLFF.

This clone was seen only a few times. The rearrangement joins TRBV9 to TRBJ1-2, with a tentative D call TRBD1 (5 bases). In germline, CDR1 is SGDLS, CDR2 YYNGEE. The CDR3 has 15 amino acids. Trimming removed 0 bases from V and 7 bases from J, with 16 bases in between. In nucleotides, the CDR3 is TGTGCCAGCAGCGTAGAACCTACTCATAGGGGTGGCTACACCTTC. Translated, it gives CASSVEPTHRGGYTF.

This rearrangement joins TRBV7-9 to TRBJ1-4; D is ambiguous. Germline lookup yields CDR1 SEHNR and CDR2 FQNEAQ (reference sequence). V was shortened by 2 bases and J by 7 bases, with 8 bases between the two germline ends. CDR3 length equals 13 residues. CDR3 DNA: TGTGCCAGCAGCTTACTAGGGAGTGAAAAACTGTTTTTT. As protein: CASSLLGSEKLFF.

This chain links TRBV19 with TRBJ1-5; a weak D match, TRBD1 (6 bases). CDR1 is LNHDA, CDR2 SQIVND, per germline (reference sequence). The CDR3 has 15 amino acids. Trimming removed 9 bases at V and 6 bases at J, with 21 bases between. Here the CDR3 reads CASRETGLTSQPQHF. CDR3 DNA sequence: TGTGCCAGCCGAGAAACAGGGTTAACGAGTCAGCCCCAGCATTTT. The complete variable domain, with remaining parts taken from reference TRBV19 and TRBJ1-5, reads DGGITQSPKYLFRKEGQNVTLSCEQNLNHDAMYWYRQDPGQGLRLIYYSQIVNDFQKGDIAEGYSVSREKKESFPLTVTSAQKNPTAFYLCASRETGLTSQPQHFGDGTRLSIL.

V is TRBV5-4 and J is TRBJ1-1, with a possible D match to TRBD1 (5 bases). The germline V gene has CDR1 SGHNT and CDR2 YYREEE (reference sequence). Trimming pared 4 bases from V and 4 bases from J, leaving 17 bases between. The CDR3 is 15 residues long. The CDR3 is CASSLGRIRGTEAFF. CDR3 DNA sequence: TGTGCCAGCAGCCTAGGACGGATTAGGGGCACTGAAGCTTTCTTT. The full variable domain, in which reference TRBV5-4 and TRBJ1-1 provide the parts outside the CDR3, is ETGVTQSPTHLIKTRGQQVTLRCSSQSGHNTVSWYQQALGQGPQFIFQYYREEENGRGNFPPRFSGLQFPNYSSELNVNALELDDSALYLCASSLGRIRGTEAFFGQGTRLTVV.

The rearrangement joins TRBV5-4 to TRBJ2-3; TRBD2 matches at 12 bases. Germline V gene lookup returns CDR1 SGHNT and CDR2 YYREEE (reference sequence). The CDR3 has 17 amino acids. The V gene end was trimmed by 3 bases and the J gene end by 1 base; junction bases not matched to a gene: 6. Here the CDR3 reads CASSSTSGGWRTDTQYF. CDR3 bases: TGTGCCAGCAGCTCCACTAGCGGGGGGTGGCGCACAGATACGCAGTATTTT.

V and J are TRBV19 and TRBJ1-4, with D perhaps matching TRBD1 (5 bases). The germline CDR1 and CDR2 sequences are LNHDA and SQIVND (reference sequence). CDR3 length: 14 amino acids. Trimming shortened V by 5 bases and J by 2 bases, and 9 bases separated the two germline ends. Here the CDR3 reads CASSETVTNEKLFF. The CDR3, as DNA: TGTGCCAGTAGTGAGACAGTCACTAATGAAAAACTGTTTTTT.

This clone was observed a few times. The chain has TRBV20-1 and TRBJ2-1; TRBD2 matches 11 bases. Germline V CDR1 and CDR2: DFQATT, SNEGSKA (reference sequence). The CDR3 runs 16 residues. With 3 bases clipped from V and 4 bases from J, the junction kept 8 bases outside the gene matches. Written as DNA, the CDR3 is TGCAGTGCTAGTCTGCCGGGACTAGCGGCTTACAATGAGCAGTTCTTC. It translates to CSASLPGLAAYNEQFF.

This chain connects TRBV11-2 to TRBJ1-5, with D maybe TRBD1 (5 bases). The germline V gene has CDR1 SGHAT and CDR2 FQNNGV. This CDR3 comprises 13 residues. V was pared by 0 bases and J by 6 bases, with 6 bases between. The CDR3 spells CASSLEGGQPQHF. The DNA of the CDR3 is TGTGCCAGCAGCTTAGAGGGGGGTCAGCCCCAGCATTTT.

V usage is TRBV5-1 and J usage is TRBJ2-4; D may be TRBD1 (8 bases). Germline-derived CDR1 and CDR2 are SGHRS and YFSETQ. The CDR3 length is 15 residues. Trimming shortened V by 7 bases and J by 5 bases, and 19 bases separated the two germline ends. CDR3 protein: CASGDRGGAQNIQYF. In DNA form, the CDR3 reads TGCGCCAGCGGCGACAGGGGAGGGGCACAAAACATTCAGTACTTC.

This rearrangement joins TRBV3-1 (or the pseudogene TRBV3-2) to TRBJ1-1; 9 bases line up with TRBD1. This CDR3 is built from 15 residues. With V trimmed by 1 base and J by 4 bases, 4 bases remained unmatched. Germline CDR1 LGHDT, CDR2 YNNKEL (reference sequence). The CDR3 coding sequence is TGTGCCAGCAGCCAAGGGGACAGGGTAGGCACTGAAGCTTTCTTT. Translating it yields CASSQGDRVGTEAFF.